The sequence of this TCR beta chain was determined in a study of OX40 agonist ivuxolimab in advanced cancers. Whole-study context: Eligibility rules accepted prior anti-PD-1, anti-PD-L1 or anti-CTLA-4 therapy, and under 45% had some.

On this clone: Its antigen is not known.

Blood got drawn at baseline, again on cycle 4 day 1, and then on cycle 7 day 1. TCRdb's copy holds only in-frame clones and misses some; the assay was immunoSEQ multiplex PCR. The sample includes approximately 70,000 clones, just over 90% of them seen just once. Trimming shortened V by 0 bases and J by 3 bases, and 15 bases separated the two germline ends. This CDR3 has 16 residues. Germline CDR1 is SGDLS and CDR2 is YYNGEE. The study's findings and limits: Within 6 weeks, CD4+ and CD8+ blood T cells expanded clonally at 0.1 to 3.0 mg/kg.

The chain is built from TRBV9 and TRBJ1-2, with D unclear. The sequences come from CD4+ or CD8+ T cells sorted from blood, collected in a trial of the OX40 agonist ivuxolimab. The sequence was collected from an adult with an advanced solid tumor such as melanoma, head and neck, liver or kidney cancer. CDR3 nucleotides: TGTGCCAGCAGCGTAGGAGCTCCGCGGGTTGACTATGGCTACACCTTC. It specifies CASSVGAPRVDYGYTF. Filled out from reference TRBV9 and TRBJ1-2, the complete variable domain reads DSGVTQTPKHLITATGQRVTLRCSPRSGDLSVYWYQQSLDQGLQFLIQYYNGEERAKGNILERFSAQQFPDLHSELNLSSLELGDSALYFCASSVGAPRVDYGYTFGSGTRLTVV.